These 16 T cell receptor beta chains were all obtained from the same sample, sequenced in a study of control samples from healthy donors and cancer patients. The data were produced by immunoSEQ multiplex PCR, yet TCRdb's version contains in-frame clones alone and is incomplete. The repertoire has over 120,000 clones, about 91% of them found once; the top ten carry about 3.2%. Sequenced material: blood. These receptors came from a man between 25 and 39 years old in good health.

V and J are TRBV7-3 and TRBJ2-3; D unclear. CDR1 is SGHTA, CDR2 FQGTGA, per germline. V lost 1 base and J 6 bases, leaving 8 bases between the germline ends. The CDR3 covers 13 residues. CDR3 DNA sequence: TGTGCCAGCAGCTTAATATCCAGGGATACGCAGTATTTT. Protein sequence: CASSLISRDTQYF.

The chain uses TRBV6-1 and TRBJ2-1; TRBD1 matches at 10 bases. CDR1 and CDR2 from the germline V gene are MNHNS and SASEGT. J lost 6 bases, V lost 2 bases, and 7 bases had no gene match. The CDR3 has 16 residues. The CDR3 DNA reads TGTGCCAGCAGTGAATACGGGACAGGGGCGCGCAATGAGCAGTTCTTC. This translates into CASSEYGTGARNEQFF.

This clone was recorded once. The chain uses TRBV29-1 and TRBJ1-2; 9 bases align to TRBD1. The germline gives CDR1 SQVTM, CDR2 ANQGSEA. There are 16 residues in the CDR3. After removal of 6 bases from V and 6 bases from J, the junction contained 17 bases not matched to a gene. The DNA for the CDR3 is TGCAGCGTGGATTTGGGACAGGGAAGTAAAAGGAATGGCTACACCTTC. This codes for CSVDLGQGSKRNGYTF.

The rearrangement uses TRBV9 and TRBJ1-4, with 8 bases matching TRBD1. This CDR3 comprises 15 residues. With 0 bases clipped from V and 7 bases from J, the junction kept 5 bases outside the gene matches. Germline CDR1 and CDR2: SGDLS and YYNGEE. CDR3 sequence (DNA): TGTGCCAGCAGCGTAGCAGCAGGGGGCACTGAAAAACTGTTTTTT. Amino acid sequence: CASSVAAGGTEKLFF.

This rearrangement joins TRBV28 to TRBJ2-7, with D uncertain. This CDR3 contains 14 residues. Between the trimmed V and J ends, which lost 6 bases and 2 bases, there was a span of 14 bases. Germline CDR1 is MDHEN and CDR2 is SYDVKM. The CDR3 coding sequence is TGTGCCAGCAGCCAGTCCTTGGCCCCCTACGAGCAGTACTTC. Protein: CASSQSLAPYEQYF.

V and J are TRBV3-1 (or the pseudogene TRBV3-2) and TRBJ1-4; the D is unclear. The germline V gene has CDR1 LGHDT and CDR2 YNNKEL (reference sequence). This CDR3 has 16 residues. V lost 4 bases and J lost 0, with 12 bases in between. In DNA, the CDR3 is TGTGCCAGCAGCCCCTCGTCGGCTGCAACTAATGAAAAACTGTTTTTT. Translated, it gives CASSPSSAATNEKLFF.

The gene calls are TRBV27 and TRBJ2-1, with TRBD2 matching over 8 bases. Losses at the gene ends were 10 bases for V and 2 bases for J; bases not matched to a gene: 10. The CDR3 runs 15 residues. Germline CDR1 is MNHEY and CDR2 is SMNVEV (reference sequence). CDR3 residues: CATWGGGPTYNEQFF. For the CDR3, the DNA is TGTGCCACCTGGGGCGGGGGGCCCACCTACAATGAGCAGTTCTTC.

V usage is TRBV5-4 and J usage is TRBJ2-7; 7 nucleotides agree with TRBD1. Germline loops: CDR1 SGHNT, CDR2 YYREEE (reference sequence). The CDR3 has 14 residues. V was clipped by 4 bases and J by 0 bases; unmatched bases: 4. CDR3 nucleotides: TGTGCCAGCAGCCATAGACAGGGCTCCTACGAGCAGTACTTC. Protein: CASSHRQGSYEQYF.

The chain links TRBV5-4 to TRBJ2-1; 7 nucleotides match TRBD2. The CDR3 consists of 12 residues. After removal of 6 bases from V and 10 bases from J, the junction contained 7 bases not matched to a gene. Germline lookup yields CDR1 SGHNT and CDR2 YYREEE (reference sequence). The CDR3 coding sequence is TGTGCCAGCACCATTCGAGCGGGGGAGCAGTTCTTC. This sequence encodes CASTIRAGEQFF.

The chain combines TRBV21-1 with TRBJ1-2. TRBV21-1 corresponds to a pseudogene. The CDR3 contains 15 residues. The CDR3 sequence: CASSKRKVFYYGYTF. As DNA, the CDR3 is TGTGCCAGCAGCAAAAGGAAAGTTTTTTACTATGGCTACACCTTC.

V gene TRBV30 combines with J gene TRBJ2-3; the D gene is possibly TRBD1 (5 bases). V dropped 1 base and J dropped 6 bases, with 14 bases sitting between them. CDR1 GTSNPN and CDR2 SVGIG come from the germline V gene (reference sequence). The CDR3 covers 14 residues. Written as DNA, the CDR3 is TGTGCCTGGAGTGAGCAGGGTCTGGGGGATACGCAGTATTTT. It codes for CAWSEQGLGDTQYF.

This clone was detected once. The chain joins TRBV10-3 to TRBJ2-3; 8 positions match TRBD2. The CDR3 covers 14 residues. The germline V gene encodes CDR1 ENHRY and CDR2 SYGVKD. V lost 5 bases, J lost 4 bases, and 5 bases stayed unmatched. The CDR3 region has the DNA TGTGCCATCAGTTTTAGCGGGGACCCAGATACGCAGTATTTT. This codes for CAISFSGDPDTQYF.

This clone showed up just once. The chain carries TRBV14 and TRBJ1-6; TRBD1 is a possible D gene (6 bases). The CDR3 contains 16 residues. V lost 4 bases and J 3 bases, leaving 13 bases between the germline ends. Germline V gives CDR1 SGHDN, CDR2 FVKESK. In nucleotides, the CDR3 is TGTGCCAGCAGCCTTACAGGGATCGGCTATAATTCACCCCTCCACTTT. Its protein is CASSLTGIGYNSPLHF.

The chain links TRBV28 to TRBJ2-1, with D perhaps TRBD1 (5 bases). Deletions cut 5 bases from V and 4 bases from J, with 6 bases between. The CDR3 is made up of 12 amino acids. Germline V gene data show CDR1 as MDHEN and CDR2 as SYDVKM. The chain's CDR3 is CASSTGYNEQFF. The CDR3 DNA reads TGTGCCAGCAGTACAGGTTACAATGAGCAGTTCTTC.

Remarks on this clone: Additional DNA sequences in this sample encode the identical CDR3. The chain carries TRBV27 and TRBJ1-6; D ambiguous. This CDR3 has 13 residues. Germline loops: CDR1 MNHEY, CDR2 SMNVEV (reference sequence). Trimming left V 0 bases short and J 6 bases short, with 3 bases between. CDR3 sequence (DNA): TGTGCCAGCAGTTTATCCAGTAATTCACCCCTCCACTTT. Translating gives CASSLSSNSPLHF.

The chain employs TRBV10-2 and TRBJ2-7; 7 bases are a match to TRBD2. Germline CDR1 WSHSY, CDR2 SAAADI. V lost 1 base and J lost 0; bases outside the gene matches: 3. The CDR3 is 15 residues long. The CDR3 here is CASSEYGGFSYEQYF. The CDR3 nucleotides read TGCGCCAGCAGTGAGTACGGGGGGTTCTCCTACGAGCAGTACTTC.